This passage covers 9 T cell receptor beta chains from one sample sequenced in a study of vaccination and CD4 T cells after COVID-19. The time point is: late sampling 161 to 241 days after vaccination in a few convalescent patients. TCRdb reprocessed the PCR reads via MiXCR and lists one record per CDR3 protein. This table has 30,000 to 40,000 distinct CDR3 sequences, 36% appearing once. The sequencing here drew on CD4+ T cells from blood, taken about 7 months after SARS-CoV-2 vaccination. The receptors shown here come from a human donor who had recovered from COVID-19.

This clonotype was detected a few times. The V gene is TRBV7-9, the J gene TRBJ2-5; D remains ambiguous. The CDR3 sequence is 13 residues long. V lost 5 bases and J 5 bases, leaving 12 bases between the germline ends. Germline CDR1 reads SEHNR; CDR2 reads FQNEAQ (reference sequence). The CDR3 is CASSLPTRETQYF. The CDR3 coding sequence is TGTGCCAGCAGCCTCCCGACTCGGGAGACCCAGTACTTC. The complete variable domain, with remaining parts taken from reference TRBV7-9 and TRBJ2-5, reads DTGVSQNPRHKITKRGQNVTFRCDPISEHNRLYWYRQTLGQGPEFLTYFQNEAQLEKSRLLSDRFSAERPKGSFSTLEIQRTEQGDSAMYLCASSLPTRETQYFGPGTRLLVL.

This clonotype turned up a few times. The rearrangement links TRBV2 to TRBJ2-5, with D tentatively TRBD1 or TRBD2 (6 bases each). Trimming took 10 bases from V and 5 from J, leaving 20 bases between them. The CDR3 loop spans 14 amino acids. The germline V gene has CDR1 SNHLY and CDR2 FYNNEI. This CDR3 reads CATTQGLGGETQYF. DNA for the CDR3: TGTGCCACCACCCAGGGGCTAGGGGGGGAGACCCAGTACTTC.

This clonotype is medium-sized. This chain joins TRBV6-1 and TRBJ2-2; 9 bases match TRBD1. Germline V gives CDR1 MNHNS, CDR2 SASEGT. V gave up 1 base and J gave up 3 bases; unmatched junction bases: 0. The CDR3 is 15 amino acids. As DNA, the CDR3 is TGTGCCAGCAGTGAAGGGACAGGGGACACCGGGGAGCTGTTTTTT. Translated, it gives CASSEGTGDTGELFF.

The chain combines TRBV7-2 with TRBJ1-1, with TRBD1 as a possible D gene (5 bases). Trimming cost V 4 bases and J 1 base, with 7 bases left between them. The germline CDR1 and CDR2 sequences are SGHTA and FQGNSA. The CDR3 is 13 amino acids. The CDR3 loop reads CASSSDKNTEAFF. The CDR3 nucleotides read TGTGCCAGCAGCTCGGACAAGAACACTGAAGCTTTCTTT. Looking up the rest from reference TRBV7-2 and TRBJ1-1 gives the full variable domain: GAGVSQSPSNKVTEKGKDVELRCDPISGHTALYWYRQSLGQGLEFLIYFQGNSAPDKSGLPSDRFSAERTGGSVSTLTIQRTQQEDSAVYLCASSSDKNTEAFFGQGTRLTVV.

This clonotype was observed a few times. The chain uses TRBV7-6 and TRBJ2-7; 7 bases are a match to TRBD2. V dropped 5 bases and J dropped 6; count of bases not matched to a gene: 13. This CDR3 is built from 15 residues. Germline loops: CDR1 SGHVS, CDR2 FNYEAQ. CDR3 nucleotides: TGTGCCAGCAGCCCGCGACTAGCTGGATTGAGCGAGCAGTACTTC. Amino acids: CASSPRLAGLSEQYF.

This clonotype was observed a handful of times. The chain recombines TRBV20-1 with TRBJ2-5, with a tentative D call TRBD2 (6 bases). The length of the CDR3 is 16 residues. Germline V CDR1 and CDR2: DFQATT, SNEGSKA (reference sequence). V dropped 3 bases and J dropped 5 bases, with 22 bases sitting between them. As DNA, the CDR3 is TGCAGTGCTAGTCCGCCGGGACTGCAGAGTGGGGAGACCCAGTACTTC. Translation gives CSASPPGLQSGETQYF.

This clonotype was seen a handful of times. This sequence joins TRBV20-1 and TRBJ2-7; TRBD1 aligns across 7 bases. This CDR3 region has 13 residues. The V and J ends lost 3 bases and 4 bases, in that order; junction bases with no gene match: 6. Looked up from germline, CDR1 is DFQATT and CDR2 is SNEGSKA (reference sequence). CDR3 in amino acids: CSARGQGEYEQYF. The CDR3 DNA reads as TGCAGTGCTAGGGGTCAGGGGGAGTACGAGCAGTACTTC.

CDR3: CASSYSLTSGQETQYF. The CDR3 region has the DNA TGTGCCAGCAGTTACTCCCTTACTAGCGGCCAAGAGACCCAGTACTTC. The chain uses TRBV6-5 and TRBJ2-5; 8 positions match TRBD2. CDR1 is MNHEY and CDR2 is SVGAGI in the germline V gene. V lost 0 bases to trimming and J lost 1 base; unmatched junction nucleotides: 4. The length of the CDR3 is 16 residues.

This clonotype was detected only a few times. The gene calls are TRBV6-1 and TRBJ2-1, with D possibly being TRBD2 (6 bases). Trimming removed 2 bases from V and 6 bases from J, with 14 bases in between. The CDR3 has 15 amino acids. Per germline, CDR1 MNHNS and CDR2 SASEGT. The CDR3, as DNA: TGTGCCAGCAGTGAATGGGCAGGGCGGGGCAATGAGCAGTTCTTC. Its translation: CASSEWAGRGNEQFF.